This TCR beta chain derives from a study of blood T cell repertoires in COVID-19. Across the study: The study drew acute and convalescent COVID-19 samples from the United States, Italy and Spain. T cells, B-cell-depleted T cells, or PBMCs provided the cDNA or gDNA that served as material.

This clone was counted once. Authors' data handling: Cell counts per sample came from amplifying reference gene primers. TCRdb's copy holds only in-frame clones and misses some; the assay was immunoSEQ multiplex PCR. The DNA was the basis for D and trimming; V, J and clone size are from that table. Among a few hundred thousand clones listed, about four fifths were seen once. The CDR3 consists of 14 residues. Germline-derived CDR1 and CDR2 are DFQATT and SNEGSKA (reference sequence). V dropped 3 bases and J dropped 5; count of bases not matched to a gene: 5. Sample: peripheral blood. The chain combines TRBV20-1 with TRBJ2-3; TRBD2 matches at 10 bases. This receptor was identified in a woman aged 18-29 years with acute or convalescent COVID-19. CDR3 amino acids: CSASKREGRDTQYF. The DNA of the CDR3 is TGCAGTGCTAGTAAGCGGGAGGGCCGAGATACGCAGTATTTT.